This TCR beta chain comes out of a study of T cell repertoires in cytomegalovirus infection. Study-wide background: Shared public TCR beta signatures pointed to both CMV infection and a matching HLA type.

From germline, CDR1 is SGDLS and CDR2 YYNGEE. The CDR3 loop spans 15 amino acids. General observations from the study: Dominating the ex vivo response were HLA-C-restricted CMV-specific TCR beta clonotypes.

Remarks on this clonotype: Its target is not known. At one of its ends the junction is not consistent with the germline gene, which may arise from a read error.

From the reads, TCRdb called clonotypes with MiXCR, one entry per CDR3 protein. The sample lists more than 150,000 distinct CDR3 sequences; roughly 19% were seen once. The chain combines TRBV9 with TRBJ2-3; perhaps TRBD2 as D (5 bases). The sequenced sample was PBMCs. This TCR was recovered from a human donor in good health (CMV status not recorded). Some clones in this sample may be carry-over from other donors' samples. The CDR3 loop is CSSSVDVLESDTQYF. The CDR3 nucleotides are TGTTCCAGCAGCGTAGATGTACTAGAATCAGATACGCAGTATTTT.